This TCR beta chain is from a study of cytomegalovirus exposure and HLA in healthy donors (dated by TCRdb to the late 2010s). Broadly, across the study: The 550 to 750 repertoires of the first cohort and the 120 or so validation repertoires were produced on the same platform, according to a later analysis. The aim of the study was to test whether cataloging public T cell receptors could identify signatures of past pathogen exposure. In addition to the first cohort of 500 to 850 subjects, a separate validation cohort of 100 to 150 different subjects was used. High-throughput TCR immunosequencing, statistical association of individual TCRs with disease status, and machine learning were combined to predict cytomegalovirus infection status.

In the case of this clone: The antigen it recognizes is unknown. No qualities accompany the bases; no much larger clone lies one base away.

Receptor libraries were prepared by the immunoSEQ multiplex PCR assay. On the authors' methods: A statistical classification framework was developed to diagnose cytomegalovirus status using the catalog of TCR beta chain sequences. TCRdb retrieved this table from immuneACCESS and kept in-frame rearrangements only. Not all clones are present; in checked studies, unresolved V genes account for under half, and no reason is known for the remainder. The V and J calls and clone size were taken over from that table, and D and trimming were inferred from the DNA. This sample gives roughly 100,000 clones in total; about 95% of them show up just once. 0.89% of the sample goes to the ten largest clones. Broad study findings and their caveats: A later analysis found that TCRs clustered in the first cohort also tended to co-occur in the 120 validation repertoires, with approximately 95% of cluster scores above 0. In vitro tests confirmed that a few of the cytomegalovirus-associated TCR beta chains recognize cytomegalovirus antigens. Most TCR sequences were seen in very few donors, while some public TCRs were found in many individuals. It was suggested by the authors that the approach could potentially be generalized to other disease states and immunological phenotypes. The validation cohort had no HLA typing available for a later analysis, so co-occurrence within that cohort was assessed over all 120 or so repertoires. The study gave a list of some 150 TCR beta chains associated with cytomegalovirus. The classifier was reported to diagnose cytomegalovirus status with high specificity and sensitivity in both the original and validation cohorts.

Deletion took 3 bases off V and 3 bases off J, with a span of 2 bases between the germline ends. Including the terminal cysteine and phenylalanine, the CDR3 comprises 11 residues. The entry retains the CDR3 DNA only, 33 bases that are in frame from base 1. The germline V gene encodes CDR1 SEHNR and CDR2 FQNEAQ (reference sequence). Separate from the roughly 650-subject first cohort, the validation cohort of 95 to 150 subjects was the group to which the donors belonged. Sequences were obtained from PBMCs. The receptor was derived from a woman between 18 and 29 years old in good health and CMV-seronegative. The rearranged segments are TRBV7-9 and TRBJ1-1; the D gene assignment is ambiguous. The DNA reads as follows: TGTGCCAGCAGCTTCGACACTGAAGCTTTCTTT. Its translation is CASSFDTEAFF.